The rows below give T cell receptor beta chains drawn from one sample of a study of T cell clusters in autoimmune cytopenias. With the multiplex PCR reads reprocessed, TCRdb shows one record per CDR3 protein and no DNA. The sample's table shows more than 2,500 distinct CDR3 sequences. The specimen sequenced was peripheral blood. These receptors came from a human donor with an autoimmune cytopenia, with autoimmune hepatitis or in good health (not recorded which). Each CDR3 is given with its conserved first and last residue. Fields, in order: clone size, V gene, J gene, CDR3 protein. Part of the rows lack a size; the others show once, few, many or a class for expanded clones.

>medium-sized|TRBV19|TRBJ2-1
CASSIGTGIFSGRFFNEQFF
>NA|TRBV14|TRBJ2-7
CASSHRGLTAYEQYF
>medium-sized|TRBV18|TRBJ2-1
CASSRKLQGRDEQFF
>medium-sized|TRBV5-5|TRBJ2-7
CASSLAYEQYF
>NA|TRBV11-2|TRBJ2-2
CASRRLVTGELFF
>medium-sized|TRBV6-2/TRBV6-3|TRBJ2-2
CASRHHSTGFRAGELFF
>medium-sized|TRBV12-3/TRBV12-4|TRBJ2-1
CASSFYRDRGHEQFF
>medium-sized|TRBV4-1|TRBJ2-3
CASSQVRGDTQYF
>medium-sized|TRBV6-5|TRBJ2-2
CASRAPGTGGTGELFF
>medium-sized|TRBV5-1|TRBJ2-5
CASSLAELAQPGTQYF
>NA|TRBV27|TRBJ1-4
CASSPRQPLYNEKLFF
>NA|TRBV7-7|TRBJ2-2
CASSLGGSHTGELFF
>NA|TRBV28|TRBJ2-7
CASSSRTALREQYF